This entry is about one TCR beta chain. This entry is derived from a study of blood T cell repertoires in COVID-19. At the level of the study: COVID-19 samples, acute and convalescent, were from the United States, Italy and Spain. The cDNA or gDNA used as material had been derived from T cells, B-cell-depleted T cells, or PBMCs.

The CDR3 runs to 16 residues. Germline assignment: CDR1 LNHNV and CDR2 YYDKDF (reference sequence). The V gene end was trimmed by 5 bases and the J gene end by 2 bases; junction bases not matched to a gene: 7. Per the authors' pipeline: The assay estimated nucleated cells by amplifying reference gene primers. Using immunoSEQ multiplex PCR, the repertoire was profiled, and TCRdb retains in-frame clones only, with some absent. The D gene and trimming were derived from the DNA, and the V and J assignments and clone size from that table. The data hold roughly 430,000 clones, with around 90% observed a single time. The cohort comprised adults aged roughly 18 to 95 years residing in approximately 22 US areas.

The sequence was collected from a middle-aged woman with acute COVID-19. Sequenced input: PBMCs or T cells enriched from blood (not recorded which). The J gene is TRBJ2-5, the V gene TRBV15; 11 bases map to TRBD2. DNA of the CDR3: TGTGCCACCAGCCTCGGACTAGCGGGTATACAAGAGACCCAGTACTTC. This translates into CATSLGLAGIQETQYF.